These 9 T cell receptor beta chains came from one sample sequenced in a study of T cells of healthy individuals. In TCRdb, the 5' RACE reads were re-called with MiXCR into one record per CDR3 protein. The sample lists about 60,000 distinct CDR3 sequences, 15% to 20% occurring once. The receptors come from a human donor in good health.

This clonotype appeared many times. V is TRBV7-7 and J is TRBJ2-3, with D uncertain. This CDR3 is built from 14 residues. The germline V gene encodes CDR1 SSHAT and CDR2 FNYEAQ (reference sequence). The V and J ends lost 1 base and 2 bases respectively, with 7 bases between them. This chain's CDR3 is CASSLGAITDTQYF. In nucleotides, the CDR3 is TGTGCCAGCAGCTTAGGGGCCATCACAGATACGCAGTATTTT.

This clonotype counts as medium-sized. J is TRBJ2-3 and V is TRBV3-1; 9 positions agree with TRBD2. Germline assignment: CDR1 LGHDT and CDR2 YNNKEL (reference sequence). This CDR3 region has 15 residues. Unmatched junction bases numbered 13, after V lost 4 bases and J lost 11 bases. The CDR3 DNA sequence: TGTGCCAGCAGCCTTAGCGGGGGTCTACAAGTCGGGCAGTATTTT. This encodes CASSLSGGLQVGQYF.

This clonotype was detected a few times. Compared with germline, one end of the junction differs, possibly owing to a read error. The chain recombines TRBV27 with TRBJ1-2; weak D call: TRBD1 (5 bases). Germline CDR1 reads MNHEY; CDR2 reads SMNVEV (reference sequence). This CDR3 is 15 amino acids long. CDR3 loop: CASSLALGGNYGYNF. CDR3 bases: TGTGCCAGCAGTTTAGCCCTGGGGGGGAACTATGGCTACAACTTC.

In regard to this clonotype: With a much larger clone just one base away, this may be a read error. V and J are TRBV25-1 and TRBJ1-1, with D maybe TRBD1 (6 bases). V lost 2 bases to trimming and J lost 5 bases, with 15 bases between them. Germline CDR1 reads MGHDK; CDR2 reads SYGVNS. There are 15 residues in the CDR3. CDR3 nucleotides: TGTGCCAGCAGTGAAGGGGGCATCCGGTGGACTGAAGCTTTCTTT. Translation gives CASSEGGIRWTEAFF. Looking up the rest from reference TRBV25-1 and TRBJ1-1 gives the full variable domain: EADIYQTPRYLVIGTGKKITLECSQTMGHDKMYWYQQDPGMELHLIHYSYGVNSTEKGDLSSESTVSRIRTEHFPLTLESARPSHTSQYLCASSEGGIRWTEAFFGQGTRLTVV.

This clonotype came up a few times. The V call is TRBV7-9, the J call TRBJ2-3, with D hard to call. Trimming removed 5 bases from V and 4 bases from J, with 7 bases in between. Germline CDR1 is SEHNR and CDR2 is FQNEAQ (reference sequence). The CDR3 loop spans 12 amino acids. The CDR3 DNA reads TGTGCCAGCAGCGGAATTCCAGATACGCAGTATTTT. This sequence encodes CASSGIPDTQYF.

The sample holds many counts of this clonotype. This chain connects TRBV5-4 to TRBJ1-5; weak D call: TRBD1 (5 bases). The CDR3 length is 15 residues. With 0 bases removed from V and 3 bases from J, the gap between germline ends came to 10 bases. CDR1 is SGHNT, CDR2 YYREEE, per germline (reference sequence). The CDR3 DNA is TGTGCCAGCAGCTTGGACCAGGGCCCCAATCAGCCCCAGCATTTT. It is translated as CASSLDQGPNQPQHF.

In its sample, this clonotype was seen many times. This chain links TRBV28 with TRBJ1-1, with D maybe TRBD1 (6 bases). Per the germline V gene, CDR1 is MDHEN and CDR2 is SYDVKM. Trimming stripped 0 bases from V and 3 bases from J, with 11 bases between. The CDR3 runs 15 residues. CDR3 in amino acids: CASSLWGGADTEAFF. CDR3 in DNA: TGTGCCAGCAGTTTATGGGGGGGGGCCGACACTGAAGCTTTCTTT.

In this sample, this clonotype turned up many times. V gene TRBV6-5 combines with J gene TRBJ2-3, with D perhaps matching TRBD2 (6 bases). V was pared by 6 bases and J by 1 base, with 20 bases between. CDR1 and CDR2 (germline): MNHEY, SVGAGI. This CDR3 has 17 residues. The CDR3 here is CASRKGDTGLRTDTQYF. The DNA for the CDR3 is TGTGCCAGCAGAAAAGGAGACACGGGACTCCGCACAGATACGCAGTATTTT.

This clonotype has at least ten counts. The CDR3 reads CASSQDGDTQYF. The CDR3 bases are TGCGCCAGCAGCCAAGATGGAGATACGCAGTATTTT. The chain combines TRBV4-1 with TRBJ2-3, with unresolved D. V lost 0 bases and J 5 bases, leaving 3 bases between the germline ends. Germline lookup yields CDR1 MGHRA and CDR2 YSYEKL. The CDR3 contains 12 residues.